The source of this T cell receptor beta chain is a study of graft-versus-host responses after intestinal transplantation. Study-level background: Multivisceral, liver-intestinal, or isolated intestinal transplants were given to recipients.

Repertoires were generated with immunoSEQ multiplex PCR, while TCRdb's copy carries only in-frame clones and drops some. The data show 80,000 to 100,000 clones, with roughly 90% seen just once and around 0.07% held by the top ten. Germline CDR1 and CDR2: SGHVS and FQNEAQ. The CDR3 runs 12 residues. Between the trimmed V and J ends, which lost 6 bases and 5 bases, there was a span of 10 bases. With respect to this clone: The antigen remains unidentified.

The receptor comes from a human donor who was the organ donor for an intestinal transplant. The chain links TRBV7-8 to TRBJ1-2; D is unresolved. The material sequenced was unstimulated CD8+ T cells sorted from spleen or lymph node cells, taken before transplant. The CDR3 DNA is TGTGCCAGCAGTCTTAGTGATTATGGCTACACCTTC. This gives the protein CASSLSDYGYTF.